Listed below are T cell receptor beta chains from one sample, sequenced in a study of monozygotic twins with cystic fibrosis. Assay used: immunoSEQ multiplex PCR; TCRdb lists only in-frame clones, some missing. Of approximately 10,000 clones listed, roughly 85% were seen once; the top ten hold 0.54%. What was sequenced was blood. These TCRs come from a man aged 18-30 years with cystic fibrosis. Each CDR3 is given with its conserved first and last residue. Each record gives: J gene, D gene, V gene, clone size, CDR3 protein, CDR3 DNA. The D gene is left open where the match is weak. Not all rows give a size; the values are once, few, many and, for expanded clones, a class.

j_call: TRBJ2-7
d_call: .
v_call: TRBV2
clone_size: .
cdr3_aa: CASSESGGGSYEQYF
cdr3_nt: TGTGCCAGCAGTGAGTCGGGCGGGGGCTCTTACGAGCAGTACTTC

j_call: TRBJ1-3
d_call: .
v_call: TRBV11-2
clone_size: .
cdr3_aa: CASSLDWSSGNTIYF
cdr3_nt: TGTGCCAGCAGCCTTGACTGGAGCTCTGGAAACACCATATATTTT

j_call: TRBJ1-5
d_call: .
v_call: TRBV15
clone_size: .
cdr3_aa: CATSRDWSTDGPNQPQHF
cdr3_nt: TGTGCCACCAGCAGAGATTGGTCCACTGACGGTCCCAATCAGCCCCAGCATTTT

j_call: TRBJ2-1
d_call: TRBD2
v_call: TRBV6-5
clone_size: .
cdr3_aa: CASSSAGTNNEQFF
cdr3_nt: TGTGCCAGCAGTTCCGCCGGGACTAACAATGAGCAGTTCTTC

j_call: TRBJ2-7
d_call: .
v_call: TRBV4-3
clone_size: .
cdr3_aa: CASSQVHRDEQYF
cdr3_nt: TGCGCCAGCAGCCAAGTCCACAGGGACGAGCAGTACTTC

j_call: TRBJ2-3
d_call: .
v_call: TRBV27
clone_size: .
cdr3_aa: CASSPLRGRDTQYF
cdr3_nt: TGTGCCAGCAGTCCCTTACGGGGGCGAGATACGCAGTATTTT

j_call: TRBJ2-5
d_call: .
v_call: TRBV25-1
clone_size: once
cdr3_aa: CASTRGGNQETQYF
cdr3_nt: TGTGCCAGCACTCGCGGGGGCAACCAAGAGACCCAGTACTTC

j_call: TRBJ1-1
d_call: .
v_call: TRBV19
clone_size: few
cdr3_aa: CASSMGRDTEAFF
cdr3_nt: TGTGCCAGTAGTATGGGCAGGGACACTGAAGCTTTCTTT

j_call: TRBJ1-5
d_call: TRBD1
v_call: TRBV5-1
clone_size: .
cdr3_aa: CASSIKRQGTAKTQPQHF
cdr3_nt: TGCGCCAGCAGCATAAAAAGACAGGGTACGGCTAAAACTCAGCCCCAGCATTTT

j_call: TRBJ2-3
d_call: .
v_call: TRBV5-4
clone_size: .
cdr3_aa: CASSLAGGLSDTQYF
cdr3_nt: TGTGCCAGCAGCTTGGCCGGAGGGTTGTCCGATACGCAGTATTTT

j_call: TRBJ2-3
d_call: .
v_call: TRBV9
clone_size: .
cdr3_aa: CASSPTQADTQYF
cdr3_nt: TGTGCCAGCAGCCCTACTCAAGCGGATACGCAGTATTTT